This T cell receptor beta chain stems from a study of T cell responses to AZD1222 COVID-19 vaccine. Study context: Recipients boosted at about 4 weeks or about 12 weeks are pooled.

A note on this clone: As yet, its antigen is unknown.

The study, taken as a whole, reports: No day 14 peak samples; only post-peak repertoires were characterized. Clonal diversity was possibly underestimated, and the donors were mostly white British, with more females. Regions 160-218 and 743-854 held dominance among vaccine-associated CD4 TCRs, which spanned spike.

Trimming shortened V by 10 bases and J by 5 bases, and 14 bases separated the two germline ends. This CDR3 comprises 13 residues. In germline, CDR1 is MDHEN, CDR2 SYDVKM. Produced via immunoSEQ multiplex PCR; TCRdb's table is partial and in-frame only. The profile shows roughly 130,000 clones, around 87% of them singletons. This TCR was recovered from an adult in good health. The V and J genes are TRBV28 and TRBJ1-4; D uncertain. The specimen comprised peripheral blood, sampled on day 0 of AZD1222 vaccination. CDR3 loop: CATEGRWNEKLFF. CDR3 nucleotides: TGTGCCACCGAGGGAAGGTGGAATGAAAAACTGTTTTTT.